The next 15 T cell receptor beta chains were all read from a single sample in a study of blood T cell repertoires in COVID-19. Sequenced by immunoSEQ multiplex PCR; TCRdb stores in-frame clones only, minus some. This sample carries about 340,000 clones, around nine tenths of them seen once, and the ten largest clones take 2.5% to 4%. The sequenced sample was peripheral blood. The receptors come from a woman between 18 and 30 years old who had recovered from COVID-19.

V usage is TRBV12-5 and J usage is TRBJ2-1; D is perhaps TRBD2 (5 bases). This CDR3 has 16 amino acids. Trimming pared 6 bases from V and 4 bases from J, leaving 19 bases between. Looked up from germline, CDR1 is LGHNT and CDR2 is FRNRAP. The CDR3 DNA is TGTGCTAGTGGCCCTCCCTATGCGGGCAATTACAATGAGCAGTTCTTC. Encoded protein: CASGPPYAGNYNEQFF.

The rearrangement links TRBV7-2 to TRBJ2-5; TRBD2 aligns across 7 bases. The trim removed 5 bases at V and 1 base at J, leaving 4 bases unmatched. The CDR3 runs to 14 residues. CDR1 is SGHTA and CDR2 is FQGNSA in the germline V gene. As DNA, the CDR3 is TGTGCCAGCAGCCAACGGACTAGCCAAGAGACCCAGTACTTC. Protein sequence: CASSQRTSQETQYF. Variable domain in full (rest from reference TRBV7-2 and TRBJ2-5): GAGVSQSPSNKVTEKGKDVELRCDPISGHTALYWYRQSLGQGLEFLIYFQGNSAPDKSGLPSDRFSAERTGGSVSTLTIQRTQQEDSAVYLCASSQRTSQETQYFGPGTRLLVL.

The CDR3 DNA reads as TGTGCCAGCAGTTACCCCGGGATGCAGCAAGAGACCCAGTACTTC. This encodes CASSYPGMQQETQYF. The chain recombines TRBV6-5 with TRBJ2-5; tentative D call: TRBD2 (5 bases). V lost 2 bases and J 2 bases, leaving 12 bases between the germline ends. The CDR3 has 15 residues. Germline V gene lookup returns CDR1 MNHEY and CDR2 SVGAGI.

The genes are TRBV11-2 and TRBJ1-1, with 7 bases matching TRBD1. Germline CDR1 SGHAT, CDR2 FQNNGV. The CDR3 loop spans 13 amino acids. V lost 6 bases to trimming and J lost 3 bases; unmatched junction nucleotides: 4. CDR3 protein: CASRARGYTEAFF. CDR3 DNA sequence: TGTGCCAGCAGGGCCAGGGGGTACACTGAAGCTTTCTTT.

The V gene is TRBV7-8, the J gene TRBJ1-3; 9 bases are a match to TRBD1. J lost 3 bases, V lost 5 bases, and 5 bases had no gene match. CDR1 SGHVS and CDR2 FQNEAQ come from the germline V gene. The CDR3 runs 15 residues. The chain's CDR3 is CASSKRQGDGNTIYF. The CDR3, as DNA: TGTGCCAGCAGCAAGCGACAGGGGGATGGAAACACCATATATTTT.

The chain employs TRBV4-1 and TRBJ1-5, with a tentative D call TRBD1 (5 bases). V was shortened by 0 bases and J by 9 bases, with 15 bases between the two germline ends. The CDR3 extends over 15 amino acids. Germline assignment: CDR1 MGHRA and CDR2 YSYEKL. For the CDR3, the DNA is TGCGCCAGCAGCCAAGAGGTGGGCGGGACTCGGCCCCAGCATTTT. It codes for CASSQEVGGTRPQHF.

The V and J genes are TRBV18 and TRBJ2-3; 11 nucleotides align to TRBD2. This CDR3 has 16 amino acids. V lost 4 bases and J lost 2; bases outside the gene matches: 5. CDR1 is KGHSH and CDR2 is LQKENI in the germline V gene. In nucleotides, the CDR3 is TGTGCCAGCTCACGTACTAGCGGGAGTCTCACAGATACGCAGTATTTT. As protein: CASSRTSGSLTDTQYF.

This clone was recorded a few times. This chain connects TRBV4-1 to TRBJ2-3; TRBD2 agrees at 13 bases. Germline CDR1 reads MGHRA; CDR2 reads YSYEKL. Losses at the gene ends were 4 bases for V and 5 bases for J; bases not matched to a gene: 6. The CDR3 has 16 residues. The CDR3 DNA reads TGCGCCAGCAGCCTCACGTGGACTAGCGGGAGAGATACGCAGTATTTT. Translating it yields CASSLTWTSGRDTQYF.

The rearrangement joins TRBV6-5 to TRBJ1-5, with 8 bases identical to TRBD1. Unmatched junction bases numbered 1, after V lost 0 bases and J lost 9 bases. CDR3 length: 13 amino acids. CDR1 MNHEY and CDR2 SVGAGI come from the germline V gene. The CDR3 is CASSYSGTGPQHF. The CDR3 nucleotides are TGTGCCAGCAGTTACTCAGGGACAGGGCCCCAGCATTTT.

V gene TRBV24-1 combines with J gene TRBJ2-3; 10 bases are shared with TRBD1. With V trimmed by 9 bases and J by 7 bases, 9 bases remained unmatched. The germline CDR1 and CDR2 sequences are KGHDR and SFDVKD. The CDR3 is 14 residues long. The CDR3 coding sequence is TGTGCCACCGGGGACAGGGGCCTCGATAATACGCAGTATTTT. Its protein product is CATGDRGLDNTQYF.

CDR3 loop: CASSVDPGRGTDTQYF. CDR3 DNA sequence: TGTGCCAGCAGCGTAGATCCCGGGAGGGGCACAGATACGCAGTATTTT. The genes are TRBV9 and TRBJ2-3; 8 bases line up with TRBD2. V was pared by 0 bases and J by 1 base, with 4 bases of the junction left unmatched. Germline CDR1 SGDLS, CDR2 YYNGEE. CDR3 length: 16 amino acids.

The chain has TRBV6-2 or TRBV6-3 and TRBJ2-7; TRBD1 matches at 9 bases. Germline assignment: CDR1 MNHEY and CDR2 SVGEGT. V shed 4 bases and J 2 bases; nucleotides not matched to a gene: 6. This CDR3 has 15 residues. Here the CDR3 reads CASSSVGTGTYEQYV. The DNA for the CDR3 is TGTGCCAGCAGTTCTGTCGGGACAGGGACCTACGAGCAGTACGTC.

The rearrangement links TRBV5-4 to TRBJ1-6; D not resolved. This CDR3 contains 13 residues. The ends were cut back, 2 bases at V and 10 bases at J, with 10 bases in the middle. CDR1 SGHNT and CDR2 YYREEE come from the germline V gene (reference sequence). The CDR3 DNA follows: TGTGCCAGCAGCTTAGATGAGCGATCACCCCTCCACTTT. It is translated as CASSLDERSPLHF.

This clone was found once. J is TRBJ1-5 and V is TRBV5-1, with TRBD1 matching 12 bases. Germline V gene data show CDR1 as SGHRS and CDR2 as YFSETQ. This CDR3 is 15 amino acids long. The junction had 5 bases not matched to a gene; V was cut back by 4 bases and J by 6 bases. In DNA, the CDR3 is TGCGCCAGCAGCCGGGACAGGGGGCCTGGTCAGCCCCAGCATTTT. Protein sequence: CASSRDRGPGQPQHF.

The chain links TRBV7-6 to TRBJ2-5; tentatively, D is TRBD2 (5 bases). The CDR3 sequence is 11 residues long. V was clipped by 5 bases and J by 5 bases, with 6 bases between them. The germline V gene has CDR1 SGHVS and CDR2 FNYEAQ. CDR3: CASSRGETQYF. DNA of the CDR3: TGTGCCAGCAGCCGCGGGGAGACCCAGTACTTC.